The present T cell receptor beta chain was sequenced within a study of glioma-infiltrating T cells after dendritic cell vaccination. Up to about 2 ug genomic DNA was used for TCRB CDR3 amplification. The method was immunoSEQ multiplex PCR; TCRdb's version includes in-frame clones alone and lacks a portion of them. Of some 100,000 clones in the sample, more than 70% were seen once. J gave up 4 bases and V 2 bases, and 3 bases lay outside the gene matches. The CDR3 length is 14 residues. The germline gives CDR1 GTSNPN, CDR2 SVGIG (reference sequence). The chain employs TRBV30 and TRBJ2-2; 8 bases are shared with TRBD2. The input for sequencing was blood, taken before dendritic cell vaccination. The sequence derives from a human donor with glioblastoma. The CDR3 is CAWSPAGGTGELFF. DNA for the CDR3: TGTGCCTGGAGTCCGGCGGGAGGCACCGGGGAGCTGTTTTTT.